This T cell receptor (beta chain) was recorded in a study of siplizumab effects on memory and regulatory T cells. Study observations and caveats: The diversity of naive T cells seemed greater than that of memory cells, and their alloresponse contribution seemed major. With siplizumab, Treg-derived clones averaged approximately 66% of mappable alloreactive CD4+ clones, versus about 25% in controls. Researchers did not confirm the suppressive function of proliferating Tregs from siplizumab cultures.

CDR1 is SGHRS and CDR2 is YFSETQ in the germline V gene. V shed 0 bases, J shed 4 bases, and the junction held 6 bases outside the gene matches. This CDR3 has 16 amino acids. About this clone: Its antigen is unidentified.

Clones were read by immunoSEQ multiplex PCR, and TCRdb kept only the in-frame ones, dropping some. Of some 110,000 clones listed, approximately 94% are singletons. The sequence derives from a human donor in good health. Source material: non-Treg CD4+ T cells sorted from blood. V and J are TRBV5-1 and TRBJ1-5; 8 nucleotides line up with TRBD1. The CDR3 sequence: CASSLEGTGGNQPQHF. The CDR3 DNA is TGCGCCAGCAGCTTGGAGGGAACAGGGGGAAATCAGCCCCAGCATTTT.